Given below is one TCR beta chain in context. Its matching antigen is unknown. The data stem from a study of T cells after yellow fever vaccination. Each CDR3 protein is one row after TCRdb ran MiXCR on the 5' RACE reads. The sample shows 250,000 to 300,000 distinct CDR3 sequences, roughly 4.8% of them seen only once. Study results and limitations: Of the clonotypes, a small share occurred in both CD4 and CD8 compartments.

This CDR3 has 15 residues. J lost 2 bases, V lost 4 bases, and 5 bases had no gene match. The germline V gene has CDR1 LGHNA and CDR2 YSLEER. Sample: CD4+ T cells sorted from PBMCs, taken on the day of the yellow fever booster vaccination. The J gene is TRBJ2-3, the V gene TRBV4-3, with 8 bases matching TRBD2. This TCR derives from a man younger than 30 who received the YFV17D yellow fever vaccine. CDR3 sequence: CASSPQRGNTDTQYF. The CDR3 DNA reads as TGCGCCAGCAGCCCCCAGCGGGGGAACACAGATACGCAGTATTTT.